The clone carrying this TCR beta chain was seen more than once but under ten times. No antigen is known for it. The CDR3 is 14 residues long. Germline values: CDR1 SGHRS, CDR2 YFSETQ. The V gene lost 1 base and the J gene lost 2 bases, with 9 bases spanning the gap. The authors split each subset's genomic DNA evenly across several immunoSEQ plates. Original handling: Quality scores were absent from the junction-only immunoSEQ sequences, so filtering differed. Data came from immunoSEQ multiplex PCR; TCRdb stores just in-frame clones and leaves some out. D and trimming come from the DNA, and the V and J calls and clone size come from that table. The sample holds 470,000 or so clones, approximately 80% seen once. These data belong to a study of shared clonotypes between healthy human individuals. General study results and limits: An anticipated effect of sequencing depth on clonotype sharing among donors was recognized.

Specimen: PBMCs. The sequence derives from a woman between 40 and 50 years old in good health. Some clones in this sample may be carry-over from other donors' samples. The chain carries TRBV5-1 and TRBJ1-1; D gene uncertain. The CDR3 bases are TGCGCCAGCAGCTTGTACTCGGCCAACACTGAAGCTTTCTTT. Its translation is CASSLYSANTEAFF.